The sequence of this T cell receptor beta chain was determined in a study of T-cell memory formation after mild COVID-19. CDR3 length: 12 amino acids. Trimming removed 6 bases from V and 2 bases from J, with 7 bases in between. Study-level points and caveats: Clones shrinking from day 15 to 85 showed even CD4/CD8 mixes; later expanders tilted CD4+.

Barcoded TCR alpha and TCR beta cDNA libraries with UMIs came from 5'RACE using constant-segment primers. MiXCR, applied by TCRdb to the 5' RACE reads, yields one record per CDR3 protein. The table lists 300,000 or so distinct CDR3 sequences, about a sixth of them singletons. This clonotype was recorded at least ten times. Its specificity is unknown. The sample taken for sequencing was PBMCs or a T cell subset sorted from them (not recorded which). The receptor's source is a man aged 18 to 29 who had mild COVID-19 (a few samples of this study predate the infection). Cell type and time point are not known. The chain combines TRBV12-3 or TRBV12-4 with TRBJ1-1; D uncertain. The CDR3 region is CASSRGNTEAFF. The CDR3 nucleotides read TGTGCCAGCAGCCGGGGTAACACTGAAGCTTTCTTT.